Below, 31 T cell receptor beta chains from the same sample are listed, as sequenced in a study of blood T cell repertoires in COVID-19. Sequenced by immunoSEQ multiplex PCR; TCRdb stores in-frame clones only, minus some. The table lists 260,000 or so clones, roughly 87% of them singletons. The material sequenced was PBMCs or T cells enriched from blood (not recorded which). The receptor source for this set is a woman aged 30 to 39 with acute COVID-19.

This clone was detected once. The rearrangement links TRBV19 to TRBJ1-5; 7 bases agree with TRBD1. The ends lost 6 bases at V and 5 bases at J; junction bases unmatched: 1. CDR1 is LNHDA and CDR2 is SQIVND in the germline V gene (reference sequence). The CDR3 totals 12 residues. The CDR3 DNA is TGTGCCAGTAGGGGGACAGATCAGCCCCAGCATTTT. This encodes CASRGTDQPQHF.

CDR3 bases: TGTGCCAGTAGTATAGGACAGGGTTGGGATGAGCAGTTCTTC. This encodes CASSIGQGWDEQFF. The chain combines TRBV19 with TRBJ2-1, with 7 bases identical to TRBD1. The ends lost 1 base at V and 8 bases at J; junction bases unmatched: 5. Germline V lookup: CDR1 LNHDA, CDR2 SQIVND (reference sequence). The CDR3 length is 14 residues.

The chain recombines TRBV5-1 with TRBJ1-3, with 7 bases fitting TRBD1. Trimming removed 0 bases from V and 1 base from J; junction bases left unmatched: 4. Germline V CDR1 and CDR2: SGHRS, YFSETQ. CDR3 length equals 16 residues. The CDR3 protein is CASSLDKQGSGNTIYF. The CDR3 DNA reads as TGCGCCAGCAGCTTGGACAAACAGGGGTCTGGAAACACCATATATTTT. Full variable domain (missing parts from reference TRBV5-1 and TRBJ1-3): KAGVTQTPRYLIKTRGQQVTLSCSPISGHRSVSWYQQTPGQGLQFLFEYFSETQRNKGNFPGRFSGRQFSNSRSEMNVSTLELGDSALYLCASSLDKQGSGNTIYFGEGSWLTVV.

The chain is built from TRBV13 and TRBJ1-3; TRBD1 agrees at 7 bases. Germline CDR1 PRHDT, CDR2 FYEKMQ (reference sequence). V was clipped by 5 bases and J by 2 bases; unmatched bases: 12. The CDR3 sequence is 17 residues long. The CDR3 bases are TGTGCCAGCAGCCAGAACAGTGGACAGGCCGCTGGAAACACCATATATTTT. This encodes CASSQNSGQAAGNTIYF.

The rearrangement links TRBV5-1 to TRBJ2-2; 9 bases are shared with TRBD1. This CDR3 contains 16 residues. Germline CDR1 is SGHRS and CDR2 is YFSETQ. Losses at the gene ends were 3 bases for V and 4 bases for J; bases not matched to a gene: 7. The CDR3 DNA follows: TGCGCCAGCAGCTCCATGGGGACAGGGCCCACCGGGGAGCTGTTTTTT. Amino acid sequence: CASSSMGTGPTGELFF.

The gene calls are TRBV19 and TRBJ1-5, with 7 nucleotides matching TRBD1. With V trimmed by 6 bases and J by 8 bases, 10 bases remained unmatched. Germline assignment: CDR1 LNHDA and CDR2 SQIVND (reference sequence). The CDR3 totals 14 residues. Here the CDR3 reads CASRAVTGFEPQHF. CDR3 nucleotide sequence: TGTGCCAGTAGGGCTGTGACAGGGTTTGAGCCCCAGCATTTT.

In this sample, this clone turned up a few times. The chain joins TRBV12-3 or TRBV12-4 to TRBJ1-1; tentative D call: TRBD1 (5 bases). Trimming stripped 5 bases from V and 4 bases from J, with 8 bases between. This CDR3 comprises 12 residues. The chain's CDR3 is CASSTGGTEAFF. CDR3 coding DNA: TGTGCCAGCAGTACAGGCGGCACTGAAGCTTTCTTT.

The rearrangement joins TRBV29-1 to TRBJ1-2; D is undetermined. Trimming pared 3 bases from V and 0 bases from J, leaving 5 bases between. Germline V gene lookup returns CDR1 SQVTM and CDR2 ANQGSEA. CDR3 size: 12 residues. Written as DNA, the CDR3 is TGCAGCGTTGACGGTTCTAACTATGGCTACACCTTC. It specifies CSVDGSNYGYTF.

This chain joins TRBV18 and TRBJ2-1, with TRBD1 matching 7 bases. The CDR3 consists of 14 residues. V dropped 3 bases and J dropped 3; count of bases not matched to a gene: 2. The germline V gene has CDR1 KGHSH and CDR2 LQKENI. In DNA form, the CDR3 reads TGTGCCAGCTCACCGGGGGACAGCTACAATGAGCAGTTCTTC. Translation: CASSPGDSYNEQFF.

The table lists this clone with a few counts. An end of the junction differs from the germline gene, which may be a read error. CDR3 nucleotides: TGTGCTAGCAGCTCCGGACGACAGGGCTCGATGAACACTGAAGCTTTCTTT. Protein sequence: CASSSGRQGSMNTEAFF. The rearrangement links TRBV7-7 to TRBJ1-1, with 7 bases fitting TRBD1. The CDR3 loop spans 17 amino acids. The germline gives CDR1 SSHAT, CDR2 FNYEAQ (reference sequence). The entire variable domain, with the rest obtained from reference TRBV7-7 and TRBJ1-1, is as follows: GAGVSQSPRYKVTKRGQDVTLRCDPISSHATLYWYQQALGQGPEFLTYFNYEAQPDKSGLPSDRFSAERPEGSISTLTIQRTEQRDSAMYRCASSSGRQGSMNTEAFFGQGTRLTVV.

The chain has TRBV28 and TRBJ1-2, with 7 bases aligning to TRBD1. Germline trimming cut 10 bases from V and 4 bases from J; bases unmatched to any gene: 9. CDR3 length equals 13 residues. Germline V gene lookup returns CDR1 MDHEN and CDR2 SYDVKM. The CDR3 region has the DNA TGTGCCACCGACCGGGACAGACGCTATGGCTACACCTTC. Its protein product is CATDRDRRYGYTF.

The J gene is TRBJ2-1, the V gene TRBV15; tentatively, D is TRBD1 (5 bases). V lost 3 bases and J 7 bases, leaving 7 bases between the germline ends. The CDR3 runs to 12 residues. Germline CDR1 reads LNHNV; CDR2 reads YYDKDF (reference sequence). CDR3 amino acids: CATSRPGNEQFF. DNA for the CDR3: TGTGCCACCAGCAGGCCAGGGAATGAGCAGTTCTTC.

The gene calls are TRBV18 and TRBJ1-4; 10 bases agree with TRBD1. The germline V gene has CDR1 KGHSH and CDR2 LQKENI. The CDR3 contains 18 residues. Trimming cost V 1 base and J 3 bases; bases outside gene matches: 8. Here the CDR3 reads CASSPLQTGGMSNEKLFF. The CDR3 DNA reads TGTGCCAGCTCACCACTTCAGACAGGGGGCATGTCTAATGAAAAACTGTTTTTT. Using reference TRBV18 and TRBJ1-4 for the parts outside the CDR3, the full variable domain is NAGVMQNPRHLVRRRGQEARLRCSPMKGHSHVYWYRQLPEEGLKFMVYLQKENIIDESGMPKERFSAEFPKEGPSILRIQQVVRGDSAAYFCASSPLQTGGMSNEKLFFGSGTQLSVL.

This clone was found many times. CDR3: CAQRRQQATTPDSYDSNQPQHF. The CDR3 DNA reads TGCGCCCAGCGACGCCAGCAGGCAACAACCCCGGACAGCTACGATAGCAATCAGCCCCAGCATTTT. The chain links TRBV4-1 to TRBJ1-5, with D possibly being TRBD1 (6 bases). The CDR3 sequence is 22 residues long. The V end lost 11 bases, the J end lost 0 bases, and 38 bases lay between the germline ends. Germline V gives CDR1 MGHRA, CDR2 YSYEKL.

This chain uses TRBV27 with TRBJ2-3; 11 bases line up with TRBD2. V lost 7 bases to trimming and J lost 1 base; unmatched junction nucleotides: 7. The CDR3 spans 16 residues. Germline V gives CDR1 MNHEY, CDR2 SMNVEV (reference sequence). The CDR3 spells CASTTISGGGTDTQYF. The CDR3 DNA is TGTGCCAGCACTACCATTAGCGGGGGGGGCACAGATACGCAGTATTTT.

Concerning this clone itself: One end of the junction varies from germline; a read error may be responsible. The chain couples TRBV12-5 to TRBJ2-1, with D maybe TRBD2 (5 bases). CDR3 length: 11 amino acids. Germline CDR1 is LGHNT and CDR2 is FRNRAP. DNA of the CDR3: TGTGCTAGTGGTTTAGCGGTCCCCTCGATCTTC. Translated, it gives CASGLAVPSIF.

This chain connects TRBV27 to TRBJ1-2; possible D gene TRBD1, 5 bases. Germline CDR1 reads MNHEY; CDR2 reads SMNVEV (reference sequence). The V and J ends lost 2 bases and 8 bases respectively, with 15 bases between them. CDR3 length: 14 residues. CDR3 coding DNA: TGTGCCAGCAGTTTAGTAGGGGCGTTGGGGGGCTACACCTTC. This encodes CASSLVGALGGYTF.

J is TRBJ1-4 and V is TRBV6-5, with D perhaps TRBD1 (6 bases). Germline loops: CDR1 MNHEY, CDR2 SVGAGI. CDR3 length: 13 residues. Trimming removed 7 bases at V and 8 bases at J, with 14 bases between. CDR3 nucleotides: TGTGCCAGCAAACTATCCCAGGGGGAAAAACTGTTTTTT. The encoded protein is CASKLSQGEKLFF.

The rearrangement joins TRBV27 to TRBJ2-1; possible D gene TRBD1, 6 bases. Germline CDR1 MNHEY, CDR2 SMNVEV (reference sequence). The CDR3 contains 16 residues. The ends were cut back, 6 bases at V and 0 bases at J, with 15 bases in the middle. The DNA for the CDR3 is TGTGCCAGCAGCCAGGGGTCCCTAAGCTCCTACAATGAGCAGTTCTTC. Residues: CASSQGSLSSYNEQFF.

This clone has a single count. V usage is TRBV3-1 (or the pseudogene TRBV3-2) and J usage is TRBJ1-5, with 8 bases aligning to TRBD1. The CDR3 runs 15 residues. From germline, CDR1 is LGHDT and CDR2 YNNKEL (reference sequence). The ends lost 4 bases at V and 6 bases at J; junction bases unmatched: 8. In nucleotides, the CDR3 is TGTGCCAGCAGCCCCCGGACAGGGAGAACTCAGCCCCAGCATTTT. Translation: CASSPRTGRTQPQHF.

The chain uses TRBV6-5 and TRBJ2-2; D possibly corresponds to TRBD1 (5 bases). The CDR3 covers 14 residues. V dropped 6 bases and J dropped 4 bases, with 12 bases sitting between them. CDR1 is MNHEY and CDR2 is SVGAGI in the germline V gene. The CDR3 sequence is CASRAGGATGELFF. The CDR3 DNA is TGTGCCAGCAGGGCTGGTGGGGCCACCGGGGAGCTGTTTTTT.

The V gene is TRBV19, the J gene TRBJ1-5; D is uncertain. Trimming cost V 3 bases and J 0 bases, with 6 bases left between them. The CDR3 is 14 residues long. Germline CDR1 is LNHDA and CDR2 is SQIVND (reference sequence). The CDR3 DNA sequence: TGTGCCAGTAGTATTAGTATTAGCAATCAGCCCCAGCATTTT. It yields the protein CASSISISNQPQHF.

The J gene is TRBJ1-1, the V gene TRBV27, with D maybe TRBD1 (5 bases). Between the trimmed V and J ends, which lost 10 bases and 6 bases, there was a span of 21 bases. Germline CDR1 and CDR2: MNHEY and SMNVEV (reference sequence). The CDR3 totals 14 residues. As DNA, the CDR3 is TGTGCCATCGGTAAGGGGAATGGTATTGCTGAAGCTTTCTTT. Its protein product is CAIGKGNGIAEAFF.

This clone was counted between two and nine times. This chain connects TRBV6-5 to TRBJ1-2; D possibly corresponds to TRBD1 (6 bases). Trimming took off 6 bases at V and 7 bases at J, with 15 bases between the two ends. The CDR3 loop spans 13 amino acids. Germline assignment: CDR1 MNHEY and CDR2 SVGAGI. The CDR3 region has the DNA TGTGCCAGCAGGCAAGGACAGTTGTCTGGCTACACCTTC. Its protein is CASRQGQLSGYTF.

The rearrangement joins TRBV7-2 to TRBJ1-1; D may be TRBD1 (5 bases). The CDR3 is made up of 14 amino acids. Trimming took 1 base from V and 6 from J, leaving 12 bases between them. CDR1 is SGHTA, CDR2 FQGNSA, per germline. Here the CDR3 DNA reads TGTGCCAGCAGCTTAGGTCAGGGATCCCCTGAAGCTTTCTTT. Protein product: CASSLGQGSPEAFF. Full variable domain (outside the CDR3, taken from reference TRBV7-2 and TRBJ1-1): GAGVSQSPSNKVTEKGKDVELRCDPISGHTALYWYRQSLGQGLEFLIYFQGNSAPDKSGLPSDRFSAERTGGSVSTLTIQRTQQEDSAVYLCASSLGQGSPEAFFGQGTRLTVV.

The genes are TRBV16 and TRBJ1-6; D uncertain. The V end was cut by 0 bases, the J end by 7 bases, with 7 bases between. The CDR3 has 14 residues. From germline, CDR1 is KGHSY and CDR2 FQNENV. The CDR3 protein is CASSQSDYNSPLHF. CDR3 DNA: TGTGCCAGCAGCCAATCGGACTACAATTCACCCCTCCACTTT.

The chain recombines TRBV5-1 with TRBJ1-2, with D possibly being TRBD1 (5 bases). Trimming removed 0 bases from V and 7 bases from J, with 16 bases in between. The CDR3 is made up of 15 amino acids. CDR1 and CDR2 from the germline V gene are SGHRS and YFSETQ. As DNA, the CDR3 is TGCGCCAGCAGCTTGGGACAGCTTACAGGAAGTGGCTACACCTTC. Residues: CASSLGQLTGSGYTF.

CDR3 loop: CASSPTRGQGMGNEQFF. Written as DNA, the CDR3 is TGTGCCAGCTCACCAACGAGAGGACAGGGTATGGGGAATGAGCAGTTCTTC. This sequence joins TRBV18 and TRBJ2-1, with 8 bases lining up with TRBD1. This CDR3 has 17 residues. Germline trimming cut 2 bases from V and 7 bases from J; bases unmatched to any gene: 13. Looked up from germline, CDR1 is KGHSH and CDR2 is LQKENI.

V is TRBV11-2 and J is TRBJ2-1; D is ambiguous. CDR3 length equals 15 residues. The V gene's germline CDR1 is SGHAT and CDR2 FQNNGV. Trimming left V 3 bases short and J 12 bases short, with 21 bases between. CDR3 DNA: TGTGCCAGCAGCTTTAGGCCGGGTCAGCCTAGAGGGCAGTTCTTC. It encodes CASSFRPGQPRGQFF.

The genes are TRBV4-3 and TRBJ2-3, with 12 nucleotides matching TRBD2. The CDR3 loop spans 17 amino acids. The germline V gene has CDR1 LGHNA and CDR2 YSLEER. After removal of 0 bases from V and 2 bases from J, the junction contained 3 bases not matched to a gene. The CDR3 DNA is TGCGCCAGCAGCCAAGACCGACTAGCGGGGGACACAGATACGCAGTATTTT. Translating gives CASSQDRLAGDTDTQYF.

The V gene is TRBV29-1, the J gene TRBJ2-7; D is perhaps TRBD1 (6 bases). This CDR3 has 14 amino acids. V lost 0 bases, J lost 7 bases, and 16 bases lay in between. The V gene's germline CDR1 is SQVTM and CDR2 ANQGSEA. The CDR3: CSVEDRGRSGEQYF. CDR3 DNA sequence: TGCAGCGTTGAAGACAGGGGTCGGTCAGGAGAGCAGTACTTC.